These 23 T cell receptor beta chains share one sample of origin, sequenced in a study of CD8 T cells in ankylosing spondylitis. One entry per CDR3 protein results from TCRdb running MiXCR on the 5' RACE reads. The sample shows more than 60,000 distinct CDR3 sequences, 6.2% of them seen only once. Sequenced: synovial fluid, either unsorted or a sorted T cell fraction (not recorded which). The receptors originated from a male donor with ankylosing spondylitis.

This clonotype was seen many times. The rearrangement links TRBV4-1 to TRBJ2-1; D call uncertain. Trimming stripped 1 base from V and 8 bases from J, with 12 bases between. There are 14 residues in the CDR3. The germline CDR1 and CDR2 sequences are MGHRA and YSYEKL. In nucleotides, the CDR3 is TGCGCCAGCAGCCAAGTATCAGCCTCCGATGAGCAGTTCTTC. It encodes CASSQVSASDEQFF.

Ten or more counts support this clonotype. The V gene is TRBV6-1, the J gene TRBJ2-1; TRBD2 agrees at 11 bases. Trimming took 5 bases from V and 4 from J; bases not matched to a gene: 7. Germline V gene sequence: CDR1 MNHNS, CDR2 SASEGT. The CDR3 contains 16 residues. CDR3 sequence (DNA): TGTGCCAGCAGTACGATAGCGGGAGGGGTTTACAATGAGCAGTTCTTC. It translates to CASSTIAGGVYNEQFF.

This clonotype showed up many times. This chain links TRBV15 with TRBJ2-7; 9 bases map to TRBD2. V shed 1 base and J 4 bases; nucleotides not matched to a gene: 2. Germline assignment: CDR1 LNHNV and CDR2 YYDKDF (reference sequence). The CDR3 runs to 14 residues. CDR3 in amino acids: CATSRVAGDYEQYF. CDR3 bases: TGTGCCACCAGCAGAGTAGCGGGAGATTACGAGCAGTACTTC.

This clonotype was seen at least ten times. The CDR3 sequence is CASSLGDSANTGELFF. In DNA form, the CDR3 reads TGCGCCAGCAGCTTGGGGGACAGTGCGAACACCGGGGAGCTGTTTTTT. The V gene is TRBV5-1, the J gene TRBJ2-2; TRBD1 agrees at 7 bases. Germline V CDR1 and CDR2: SGHRS, YFSETQ. This CDR3 has 16 residues. The trim removed 0 bases at V and 0 bases at J, leaving 2 bases unmatched. Variable domain in full (rest from reference TRBV5-1 and TRBJ2-2): KAGVTQTPRYLIKTRGQQVTLSCSPISGHRSVSWYQQTPGQGLQFLFEYFSETQRNKGNFPGRFSGRQFSNSRSEMNVSTLELGDSALYLCASSLGDSANTGELFFGEGSRLTVL.

This sequence joins TRBV12-5 and TRBJ2-2; 7 bases agree with TRBD2. The CDR3 covers 15 residues. Losses at the gene ends were 5 bases for V and 4 bases for J; bases not matched to a gene: 7. The germline gives CDR1 LGHNT, CDR2 FRNRAP. CDR3 sequence: CASGPPAGFTGELFF. CDR3 nucleotide sequence: TGTGCTAGTGGTCCCCCAGCGGGGTTCACCGGGGAGCTGTTTTTT. The full variable domain, its missing parts supplied by reference TRBV12-5 and TRBJ2-2, is DARVTQTPRHKVTEMGQEVTMRCQPILGHNTVFWYRQTMMQGLELLAYFRNRAPLDDSGMPKDRFSAEMPDATLATLKIQPSEPRDSAVYFCASGPPAGFTGELFFGEGSRLTVL.

The table lists this clonotype with many counts. The V gene is TRBV3-1, the J gene TRBJ1-4, with D maybe TRBD1 (5 bases). Germline CDR1 is LGHDT and CDR2 is YNNKEL (reference sequence). V lost 6 bases, J lost 7 bases, and 21 bases lay in between. CDR3 length equals 16 residues. The CDR3 coding sequence is TGTGCCAGCAGTCAAAGATCCGGGGGACTTACTGAAAAACTGTTTTTT. It translates to CASSQRSGGLTEKLFF.

This rearrangement joins TRBV21-1 to TRBJ1-1; TRBD1, as called in the table, went unchecked against the DNA. TRBV21-1 is a pseudogene segment. The CDR3 loop spans 17 amino acids. The CDR3 region is CASSRNRDRGGFAEAFF. CDR3 DNA: TGTGCCAGCAGCAGAAATCGGGACAGGGGAGGGTTTGCTGAAGCTTTCTTT.

The sample holds many counts of this clonotype. The chain carries TRBV4-3 and TRBJ2-4, with D possibly matching TRBD2 (5 bases). Trimming pared 1 base from V and 3 bases from J, leaving 13 bases between. Germline V gene data show CDR1 as LGHNA and CDR2 as YSLEER. This CDR3 is 16 amino acids long. CDR3 in amino acids: CASSQGTALYKNIQYF. The CDR3 DNA reads as TGCGCCAGCAGCCAAGGGACTGCCTTATACAAAAACATTCAGTACTTC.

There are a few counts of this clonotype. The genes are TRBV5-1 and TRBJ1-5; no clear D gene. V dropped 3 bases and J dropped 10 bases, with 17 bases sitting between them. The CDR3 loop spans 14 amino acids. The germline V gene encodes CDR1 SGHRS and CDR2 YFSETQ. The CDR3, as DNA: TGCGCCAGCAGCTGGGCCGGGGATGGGGAACCCCAGCATTTT. This codes for CASSWAGDGEPQHF.

This clonotype came up many times. The chain combines TRBV7-8 with TRBJ1-5, with D uncertain. The CDR3 covers 14 residues. The germline CDR1 and CDR2 sequences are SGHVS and FQNEAQ. V gave up 2 bases and J gave up 5 bases, with 10 bases separating them. CDR3 in amino acids: CASSLSLGDQPQHF. The DNA of the CDR3 is TGTGCCAGCAGCTTATCGTTGGGCGATCAGCCCCAGCATTTT.

The chain links TRBV29-1 to TRBJ2-7; 7 nucleotides match TRBD1. Per germline, CDR1 SQVTM and CDR2 ANQGSEA. The CDR3 is 15 amino acids. The ends lost 7 bases at V and 9 bases at J; junction bases unmatched: 21. CDR3 in DNA: TGCAGCGCCGCTACACCAGGGGGTGGGCGTGAGGGGCAGTACTTC. Translation: CSAATPGGGREGQYF.

CDR3 amino acids: CASSEGHRVGETQYF. CDR3 nucleotide sequence: TGTGCCAGCAGTGAAGGCCACAGGGTAGGGGAGACCCAGTACTTC. This chain links TRBV2 with TRBJ2-5, with a possible D match to TRBD1 (6 bases). From germline, CDR1 is SNHLY and CDR2 FYNNEI. V lost 1 base to trimming and J lost 5 bases, with 14 bases between them. The CDR3 totals 15 residues. The full variable domain, rest sourced from reference TRBV2 and TRBJ2-5, is EPEVTQTPSHQVTQMGQEVILRCVPISNHLYFYWYRQILGQKVEFLVSFYNNEISEKSEIFDDQFSVERPDGSNFTLKIRSTKLEDSAMYFCASSEGHRVGETQYFGPGTRLLVL.

This clonotype came up a few times. V gene TRBV28 combines with J gene TRBJ2-5; weak D call: TRBD2 (7 bases). Germline V gene data show CDR1 as MDHEN and CDR2 as SYDVKM. This CDR3 has 16 amino acids. V was shortened by 6 bases and J by 2 bases, with 19 bases between the two germline ends. This CDR3 is CASRQSGGRLQETQYF. The CDR3 DNA sequence: TGTGCCAGCAGACAGTCGGGGGGCCGTCTTCAAGAGACCCAGTACTTC.

There are a few counts of this clonotype. This sequence joins TRBV2 and TRBJ1-3; TRBD1 aligns across 8 bases. The V and J ends lost 4 bases and 0 bases, in that order; junction bases with no gene match: 5. This CDR3 is 16 amino acids long. Germline loops: CDR1 SNHLY, CDR2 FYNNEI. The CDR3, as DNA: TGTGCCAGCAGTGGCGGGACAGGATTCTCTGGAAACACCATATATTTT. Protein sequence: CASSGGTGFSGNTIYF.

This clonotype has only a few counts. The germline gene is not matched at one end of the junction; a read error may be the cause. This chain joins TRBV29-1 and TRBJ2-5; 11 nucleotides align to TRBD2. The CDR3 consists of 13 residues. Looked up from germline, CDR1 is SQVTM and CDR2 is ANQGSEA. CDR3 loop: CSVDVSGRASLSF. The CDR3 coding sequence is TGCAGCGTTGATGTTAGCGGGAGGGCCTCCTTGAGCTTC.

This clonotype was seen repeatedly, ten times or more. The rearrangement joins TRBV12-3 or TRBV12-4 to TRBJ1-1; D is unclear. The CDR3 extends over 12 amino acids. V was clipped by 4 bases and J by 5 bases, with 8 bases between them. The CDR3 protein is CASSSRSTEAFF. The CDR3 DNA reads as TGTGCCAGCAGTTCACGGAGTACTGAAGCTTTCTTT.

This chain links TRBV24-1 with TRBJ2-1; the D gene could be TRBD1 or TRBD2 (5 bases each). From germline, CDR1 is KGHDR and CDR2 SFDVKD. The CDR3 length is 15 residues. Trimming removed 7 bases at V and 0 bases at J, with 12 bases between. The CDR3 here is CATRTGTASYNEQFF. In nucleotides, the CDR3 is TGTGCCACCAGGACCGGGACCGCCTCCTACAATGAGCAGTTCTTC.

This CDR3 is CASSRSDRMTYEQYF. The CDR3, as DNA: TGTGCCAGCAGCCGGTCGGACAGGATGACCTACGAGCAGTACTTC. This sequence joins TRBV28 and TRBJ2-7; 7 positions agree with TRBD1. Germline lookup yields CDR1 MDHEN and CDR2 SYDVKM. J was trimmed by 2 bases and V by 6 bases; bases with no gene match: 10. The CDR3 sequence is 15 residues long.

This clonotype was observed a few times. V gene TRBV7-2 combines with J gene TRBJ2-1; D may be TRBD1 or TRBD2 (5 bases each). V was pared by 5 bases and J by 0 bases, with 17 bases between. The CDR3 sequence is 17 residues long. The germline V gene encodes CDR1 SGHTA and CDR2 FQGNSA. CDR3 protein: CASSPTNRDLSYNEQFF. The CDR3 DNA follows: TGTGCCAGCAGCCCCACAAACCGGGACCTCTCCTACAATGAGCAGTTCTTC.

This clonotype has more than one count but fewer than ten. J is TRBJ2-1 and V is TRBV25-1; 10 bases match TRBD2. Per the germline V gene, CDR1 is MGHDK and CDR2 is SYGVNS. The CDR3 contains 15 residues. V lost 5 bases and J lost 5; bases outside the gene matches: 6. The CDR3 protein is CASSRGTSADNEQFF. The DNA for the CDR3 is TGTGCCAGCAGTCGGGGGACTAGCGCCGACAATGAGCAGTTCTTC.

The chain couples TRBV7-9 to TRBJ2-2, with D perhaps TRBD1 (6 bases). The germline gives CDR1 SEHNR, CDR2 FQNEAQ (reference sequence). This CDR3 is built from 16 residues. Trimming removed 2 bases at V and 5 bases at J, with 15 bases between. CDR3 loop: CASSLFLHTGTGELFF. The CDR3 DNA is TGTGCCAGCAGCTTATTCCTTCACACAGGGACCGGGGAGCTGTTTTTT.

This clonotype has a count of ten or more. J is TRBJ2-1 and V is TRBV11-3; D is unresolved. V was clipped by 3 bases and J by 0 bases, with 9 bases between them. Germline lookup yields CDR1 SGHNT and CDR2 YENEEA. This CDR3 is 15 amino acids long. CDR3 DNA sequence: TGTGCCAGCAGCTTGACTGATGGCTCCTACAATGAGCAGTTCTTC. It translates to CASSLTDGSYNEQFF.

As to this clonotype: This may be a read error, as it is one base from a much larger clone. Without the conserved terminal phenylalanine or tryptophan, this CDR3 likely stems from a read error. The CDR3 spells CASRWGENEQFL. DNA of the CDR3: TGTGCCAGCAGGTGGGGCGAAAATGAGCAGTTCCTC. J is TRBJ2-1 and V is TRBV7-9, with D possibly matching TRBD1 (5 bases). The V end lost 6 bases, the J end lost 7 bases, and 10 bases lay between the germline ends. The CDR3 is 12 residues long. Germline-derived CDR1 and CDR2 are SEHNR and FQNEAQ (reference sequence).